This entry concerns a single TCR beta chain. Its antigen is not known. Using immunoSEQ multiplex PCR, the repertoire was profiled, and TCRdb retains in-frame clones only, with some absent. This table has 600,000 to 750,000 clones, 72% appearing once. This entry belongs to a study of shared clonotypes between healthy human individuals. Study in general: There were three CD4 naive, three CD4 memory, two CD8 naive and one CD8 memory plates per donor. The study, taken as a whole, reports: In this cohort, only blood was sampled, and tissue repertoires likely differ. Having only a few donors restricted how much genetic and exposure-history diversity was captured.

The CDR3 is 17 residues long. Per the germline V gene, CDR1 is SGHTA and CDR2 is FQGNSA. V was clipped by 2 bases and J by 8 bases, with 21 bases between them. The chain combines TRBV7-2 with TRBJ1-4; D possibly corresponds to TRBD1 (6 bases). The material sequenced was memory CD4+ T cells sorted from blood. As for subset: CD45RA-negative fraction. The receptor was isolated from a woman aged 30 to 39 in good health. The CDR3 protein is CASSLKGRGALGEKLFF. The CDR3 DNA reads as TGTGCCAGCAGCTTAAAGGGGAGGGGGGCGCTAGGCGAAAAACTGTTTTTT.